This T cell receptor (beta chain) stems from a study of cytomegalovirus exposure and HLA in healthy donors. In regard to this clone: At the DNA level, this CDR3 is encoded by other sequences in the same sample as well.

V shed 0 bases and J shed 5 bases, with 11 bases lying between them. This CDR3 has 14 residues. Germline CDR1 SGHRS, CDR2 YFSETQ. In the PCR, 60 Vbeta and 13 Jbeta primers were used. Libraries were prepared by immunoSEQ multiplex PCR; TCRdb keeps only in-frame clonotypes and omits some of them. Here the sample spans around 160,000 clones, around 86% being singletons. The TCR was taken from a man between 45 and 60 years old in good health and CMV-seropositive. The genes are TRBV5-1 and TRBJ2-5, with D possibly being TRBD2 (5 bases). The sample taken for sequencing was PBMCs. The CDR3, as DNA: TGCGCCAGCAGCTTGGGGGGAGAGAGGGAGACCCAGTACTTC. It specifies CASSLGGERETQYF.